This TCR beta chain was found in a study of blood T cell repertoires in COVID-19. Study as a whole: Samples taken during acute and convalescent COVID-19 were collected in the United States, Italy and Spain.

V lost 6 bases and J 4 bases, leaving 19 bases between the germline ends. Per germline, CDR1 LNHDA and CDR2 SQIVND (reference sequence). The CDR3 runs to 16 residues. Recovered participants had two consecutive negative NP/OP PCR tests, healthcare professional clearance, or symptom resolution. The authors' processing: Using reference gene primer amplification, nucleated cell counts were estimated. Repertoires were generated with immunoSEQ multiplex PCR, while TCRdb's copy carries only in-frame clones and drops some. V and J calls and clone size are copied from that table; D and trimming were computed from the DNA. Found here are around 500,000 clones, approximately 86% of them singletons; the top ten hold 6.5% to 8.5%.

The TCR originated in a woman aged 55-69 years who had recovered from COVID-19. The sample consisted of PBMCs or T cells enriched from blood (not recorded which). This chain joins TRBV19 and TRBJ1-3, with a weak D call TRBD1 (6 bases). CDR3 amino acids: CASSPLGRGSGNTIYF. The CDR3 region has the DNA TGTGCCAGTAGCCCCCTCGGGAGGGGGTCGGGAAACACCATATATTTT. The whole variable domain, remainder taken from reference TRBV19 and TRBJ1-3, is DGGITQSPKYLFRKEGQNVTLSCEQNLNHDAMYWYRQDPGQGLRLIYYSQIVNDFQKGDIAEGYSVSREKKESFPLTVTSAQKNPTAFYLCASSPLGRGSGNTIYFGEGSWLTVV.